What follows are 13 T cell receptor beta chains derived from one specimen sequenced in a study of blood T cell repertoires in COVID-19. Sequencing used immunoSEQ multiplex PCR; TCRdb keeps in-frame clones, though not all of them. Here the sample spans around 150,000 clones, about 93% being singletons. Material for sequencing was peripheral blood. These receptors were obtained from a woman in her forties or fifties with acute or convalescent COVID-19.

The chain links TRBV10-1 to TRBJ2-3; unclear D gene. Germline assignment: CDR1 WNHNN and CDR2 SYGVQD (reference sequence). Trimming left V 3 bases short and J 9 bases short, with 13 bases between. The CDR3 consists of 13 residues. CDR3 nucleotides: TGCGCCAGCAGTGATGGCATTGAGAGGACGCAGTATTTT. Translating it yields CASSDGIERTQYF.

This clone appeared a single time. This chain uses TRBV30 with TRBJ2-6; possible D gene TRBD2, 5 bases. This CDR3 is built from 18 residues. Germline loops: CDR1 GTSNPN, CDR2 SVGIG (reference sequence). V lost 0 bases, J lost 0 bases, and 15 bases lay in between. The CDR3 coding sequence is TGTGCCTGGAGTGTACGGGTTCGGGGAAGCTCTGGGGCCAACGTCCTGACTTTC. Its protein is CAWSVRVRGSSGANVLTF.

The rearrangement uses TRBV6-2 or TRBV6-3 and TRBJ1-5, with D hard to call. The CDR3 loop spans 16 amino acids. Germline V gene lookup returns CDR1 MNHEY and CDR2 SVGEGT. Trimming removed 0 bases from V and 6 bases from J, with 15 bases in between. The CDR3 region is CASSYSLRGGSQPQHF. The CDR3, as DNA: TGTGCCAGCAGTTACTCCCTGCGGGGAGGGAGTCAGCCCCAGCATTTT.

The CDR3 region has the DNA TGTGCCGCCGCCCCGGCAGTCCCTCAGGTCAATGGCTACACCTTC. It translates to CAAAPAVPQVNGYTF. The chain uses TRBV2 and TRBJ1-2; D not resolved. Germline CDR1 and CDR2: SNHLY and FYNNEI. Trimming stripped 11 bases from V and 6 bases from J, with 25 bases between. This CDR3 spans 15 amino acids. The full variable domain, rest sourced from reference TRBV2 and TRBJ1-2, is EPEVTQTPSHQVTQMGQEVILRCVPISNHLYFYWYRQILGQKVEFLVSFYNNEISEKSEIFDDQFSVERPDGSNFTLKIRSTKLEDSAMYFCAAAPAVPQVNGYTFGSGTRLTVV.

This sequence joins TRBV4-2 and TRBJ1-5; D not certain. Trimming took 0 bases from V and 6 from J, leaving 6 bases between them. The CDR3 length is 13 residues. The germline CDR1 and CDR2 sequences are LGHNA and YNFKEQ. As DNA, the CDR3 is TGTGCCAGCAGCCAAGATTTGAGTCAGCCCCAGCATTTT. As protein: CASSQDLSQPQHF.

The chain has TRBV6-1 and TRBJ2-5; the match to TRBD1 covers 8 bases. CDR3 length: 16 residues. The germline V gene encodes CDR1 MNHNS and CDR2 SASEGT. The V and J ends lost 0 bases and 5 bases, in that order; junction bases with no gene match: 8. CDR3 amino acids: CASSEAFAGGFETQYF. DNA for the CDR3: TGTGCCAGCAGTGAAGCATTCGCAGGGGGCTTTGAGACCCAGTACTTC.

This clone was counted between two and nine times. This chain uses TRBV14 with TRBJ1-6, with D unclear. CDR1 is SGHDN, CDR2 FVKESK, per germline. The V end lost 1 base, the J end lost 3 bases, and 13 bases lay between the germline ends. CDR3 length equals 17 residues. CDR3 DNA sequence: TGTGCCAGCAGCCAAGCGCCAGGATATCTCTATAATTCACCCCTCCACTTT. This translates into CASSQAPGYLYNSPLHF.

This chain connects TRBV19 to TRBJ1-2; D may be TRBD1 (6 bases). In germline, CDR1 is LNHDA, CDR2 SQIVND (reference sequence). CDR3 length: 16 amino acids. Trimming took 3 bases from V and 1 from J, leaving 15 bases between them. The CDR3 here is CASSMGAGWSNYGYTF. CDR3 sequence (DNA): TGTGCCAGTAGTATGGGGGCAGGTTGGAGTAACTATGGCTACACCTTC.

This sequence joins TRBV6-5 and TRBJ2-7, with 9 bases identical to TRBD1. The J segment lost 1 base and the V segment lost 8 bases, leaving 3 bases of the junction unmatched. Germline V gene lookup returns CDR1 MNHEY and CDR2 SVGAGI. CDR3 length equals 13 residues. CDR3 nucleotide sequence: TGTGCCAGCGGGACAGGGATGTCCTACGAGCAGTACTTC. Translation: CASGTGMSYEQYF.

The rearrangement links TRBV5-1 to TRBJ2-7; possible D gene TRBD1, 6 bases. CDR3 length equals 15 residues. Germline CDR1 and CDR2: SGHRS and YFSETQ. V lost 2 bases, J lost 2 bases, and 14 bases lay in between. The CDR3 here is CASSLTRDTAYEQYF. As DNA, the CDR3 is TGCGCCAGCAGCTTAACCCGGGACACAGCCTACGAGCAGTACTTC.

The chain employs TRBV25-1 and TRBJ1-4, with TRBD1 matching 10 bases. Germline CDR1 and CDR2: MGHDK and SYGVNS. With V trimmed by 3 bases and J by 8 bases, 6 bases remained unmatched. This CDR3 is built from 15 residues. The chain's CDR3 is CASSEPTGGREKLFF. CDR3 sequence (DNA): TGTGCCAGCAGTGAGCCGACAGGGGGCCGAGAAAAACTGTTTTTT.

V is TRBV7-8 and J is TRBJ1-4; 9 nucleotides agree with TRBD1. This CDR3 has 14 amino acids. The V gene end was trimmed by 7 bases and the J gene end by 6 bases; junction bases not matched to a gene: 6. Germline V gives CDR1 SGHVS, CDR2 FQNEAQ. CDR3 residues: CASKTRTGDEKLFF. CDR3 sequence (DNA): TGTGCCAGCAAGACTAGGACAGGGGATGAAAAACTGTTTTTT.

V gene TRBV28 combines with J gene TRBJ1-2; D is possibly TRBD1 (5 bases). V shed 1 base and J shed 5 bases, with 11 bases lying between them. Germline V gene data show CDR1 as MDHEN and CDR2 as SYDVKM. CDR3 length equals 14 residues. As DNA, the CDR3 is TGTGCCAGCAGTTTATTCCAGGGTGGGTATGGCTACACCTTC. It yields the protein CASSLFQGGYGYTF.